This is a list of T cell receptor beta chains from one sample in a study of CD8 T cells in ankylosing spondylitis. TCRdb reprocessed the 5' RACE reads via MiXCR and lists one record per CDR3 protein. The sample has over 400,000 distinct CDR3 sequences, roughly a quarter seen once; the top ten hold under 0.9%. Sequences were obtained from blood, either unsorted or a sorted T cell fraction (not recorded which). These receptor sequences come from a male donor with ankylosing spondylitis. Each CDR3 is given with its conserved first and last residue. The D gene is left open where the match is weak. Clone sizes are given selectively: once, few, many, or a class where the clone is expanded.

size	V	J	D	CDR3	DNA
NA	TRBV20-1	TRBJ2-5	NA	CSAPRSRQETQYF	TGCAGTGCCCCTAGGTCGAGGCAAGAGACCCAGTACTTC
few	TRBV10-3	TRBJ2-1	TRBD2	CAISFSGRADEQFF	TGTGCCATCAGTTTTAGCGGGAGAGCGGATGAGCAGTTCTTC
NA	TRBV4-2	TRBJ2-5	NA	CASSQERISGNSQETQYF	TGTGCCAGCAGCCAAGAAAGGATCAGCGGCAACTCCCAAGAGACCCAGTACTTC
few	TRBV11-2	TRBJ2-1	TRBD2	CASSFNPGTSSSEQFF	TGTGCCAGCAGCTTTAACCCCGGGACTAGCAGTAGTGAGCAGTTCTTC
NA	TRBV5-4	TRBJ2-7	TRBD2	CASSVWTSGNSYEQYF	TGTGCCAGCAGCGTTTGGACTAGCGGAAACTCCTACGAGCAGTACTTC
few	TRBV18	TRBJ2-3	NA	CASSRTFGDTQYF	TGTGCCAGCTCACGCACCTTTGGAGATACGCAGTATTTT
few	TRBV2	TRBJ2-3	NA	CASSETGDTQYF	TGTGCCAGCAGTGAAACTGGAGATACGCAGTATTTT
few	TRBV5-1	TRBJ2-3	TRBD2	CASSIPGLAGDTDTQYF	TGCGCCAGCAGCATACCGGGACTAGCGGGAGACACAGATACGCAGTATTTT
once	TRBV15	TRBJ2-1	NA	CATSLGGSRYEQFF	TGTGCCACCAGCCTTGGGGGGAGTCGGTATGAGCAGTTCTTC
NA	TRBV27	TRBJ2-6	NA	CASTTQSSGANVLTF	TGTGCCAGCACCACCCAATCATCTGGGGCCAACGTCCTGACTTTC
few	TRBV2	TRBJ1-2	TRBD1	CASSATGGGYGYTF	TGTGCCAGCAGTGCGACAGGGGGGGGCTATGGCTACACCTTC
few	TRBV16	TRBJ2-7	TRBD2	CASRLSGGVNEQYF	TGTGCCAGCAGACTAAGTGGGGGGGTCAACGAGCAGTACTTC
few	TRBV14	TRBJ2-1	NA	CASSQRASEYNEQFF	TGTGCCAGCAGCCAAAGGGCTAGCGAGTACAATGAGCAGTTCTTC
NA	TRBV7-2	TRBJ1-6	NA	CASSYSGSYNSPLHF	TGTGCCAGCAGCTACTCCGGCTCCTATAATTCACCCCTCCACTTT
NA	TRBV7-2	TRBJ2-1	TRBD1	CASSPGQGFEQFF	TGTGCCAGCAGCCCGGGACAGGGGTTTGAGCAGTTCTTC
NA	TRBV4-2	TRBJ2-1	TRBD2	CASSPMGGGSYNEQFF	TGTGCCAGCAGCCCTATGGGCGGGGGCTCCTACAATGAGCAGTTCTTC
NA	TRBV20-1	TRBJ2-3	NA	CSAPPGTSATDTQYF	TGCAGTGCCCCACCCGGGACGTCAGCCACAGATACGCAGTATTTT
few	TRBV20-1	TRBJ2-1	NA	CSARDSQGRAEQFF	TGCAGTGCTAGAGATTCACAGGGCCGGGCTGAGCAGTTCTTC
NA	TRBV10-3	TRBJ2-6	TRBD1	CAISDHTGAGANVLTF	TGTGCCATCAGTGACCATACAGGGGCAGGGGCCAACGTCCTGACTTTC
few	TRBV24-1	TRBJ2-4	NA	CATSDSRDPKNIQYF	TGTGCCACCAGTGATTCCCGGGACCCCAAAAACATTCAGTACTTC
NA	TRBV11-2	TRBJ2-1	NA	CASSLDSGYNEQFF	TGTGCCAGCAGCTTAGATTCAGGCTACAATGAGCAGTTCTTC
NA	TRBV12-3/TRBV12-4	TRBJ2-7	TRBD2	CASSLASGVEQYF	TGTGCCAGCAGTTTAGCTAGCGGGGTCGAGCAGTACTTC
few	TRBV20-1	TRBJ2-2	NA	CSARKDSNTGELFF	TGCAGTGCTAGAAAGGACTCGAACACCGGGGAGCTGTTTTTT
few	TRBV5-1	TRBJ2-1	NA	CASSSADSYNEQFF	TGCGCCAGCAGCTCGGCGGACTCCTACAATGAGCAGTTCTTC
NA	TRBV15	TRBJ1-3	NA	CATRQLSSGNTIYF	TGTGCCACCAGACAGCTCAGCTCTGGAAACACCATATATTTT
many	TRBV24-1	TRBJ2-5	NA	CATSAPGRETQYF	TGTGCCACCAGTGCACCGGGTCGGGAGACCCAGTACTTC
NA	TRBV6-2/TRBV6-3	TRBJ2-7	TRBD2	CASSYSTTSGSEQYF	TGTGCCAGCAGTTACTCGACGACTAGCGGGAGTGAGCAGTACTTC
few	TRBV18	TRBJ1-1	TRBD1	CASSSYQGANTEAFF	TGTGCCAGCTCCTCCTACCAGGGGGCGAACACTGAAGCTTTCTTT
NA	TRBV6-5	TRBJ1-2	NA	CASSYRGDNYGYTF	TGTGCCAGCAGTTACAGGGGCGATAACTATGGCTACACCTTC
NA	TRBV7-2	TRBJ2-6	NA	CASSPRTGASGANVLTF	TGTGCCAGCAGCCCTCGCACAGGCGCCTCTGGGGCCAACGTCCTGACTTTC
NA	TRBV5-1	TRBJ1-2	NA	CASSLSSANYGYTF	TGCGCCAGCAGCTTAAGCAGCGCTAACTATGGCTACACCTTC
NA	TRBV6-2/TRBV6-3	TRBJ2-7	NA	CASSSGRAVTYEQYF	TGTGCCAGCAGTTCAGGCAGGGCCGTTACCTACGAGCAGTACTTC
NA	TRBV29-1	TRBJ1-1	NA	CSVEYDSAQAFF	TGCAGCGTTGAATACGACAGCGCTCAAGCTTTCTTT
NA	TRBV2	TRBJ2-2	TRBD1	CASRDRGGGTGELFF	TGTGCCAGCAGGGACAGGGGTGGAGGCACCGGGGAGCTGTTTTTT
many	TRBV24-1	TRBJ2-5	TRBD2	CATGTSGVETQYF	TGTGCCACCGGGACTAGCGGGGTAGAGACCCAGTACTTC
NA	TRBV7-9	TRBJ1-2	NA	CASSLDGGGLNYGYTF	TGTGCCAGCAGCTTAGATGGGGGGGGCCTTAACTATGGCTACACCTTC
few	TRBV30	TRBJ2-1	TRBD2	CAWSVAGGQFF	TGTGCCTGGAGTGTAGCGGGAGGGCAGTTCTTC
many	TRBV29-1	TRBJ2-2	NA	CSVGRNTGELFF	TGCAGCGTTGGAAGGAACACCGGGGAGCTGTTTTTT
NA	TRBV20-1	TRBJ2-1	TRBD2	CSARSVSGRGLNEQFF	TGCAGTGCTAGATCGGTTAGCGGGAGGGGGCTCAATGAGCAGTTCTTC
few	TRBV28	TRBJ2-3	TRBD1	CASSLFRDRRTDTQYF	TGTGCCAGCAGTCTCTTCCGGGACAGGCGCACAGATACGCAGTATTTT
NA	TRBV12-3/TRBV12-4	TRBJ2-1	NA	CASSEPLAGEQFF	TGTGCCAGCAGTGAACCCCTCGCGGGTGAGCAGTTCTTC
NA	TRBV6-5	TRBJ1-1	NA	CASSYSREMGGAFF	TGTGCCAGCAGTTACTCGCGGGAAATGGGGGGAGCTTTCTTT
few	TRBV3-1	TRBJ1-3	NA	CASSQGSLSGNTIYF	TGTGCCAGCAGCCAAGGCAGCCTCTCTGGAAACACCATATATTTT
NA	TRBV18	TRBJ2-3	TRBD2	CASSSLAGLSTDTQYF	TGTGCCAGCTCATCACTAGCGGGCCTTAGCACAGATACGCAGTATTTT
NA	TRBV3-1	TRBJ2-3	NA	CASSTLPSDIGSDTQYF	TGTGCCAGCAGCACTTTACCCAGCGATATTGGCTCAGATACGCAGTATTTT
few	TRBV7-2	TRBJ1-4	TRBD1	CASSRGDREKLFF	TGTGCCAGCAGCCGAGGGGACAGGGAAAAACTGTTTTTT
NA	TRBV20-1	TRBJ1-1	NA	CSASYREASF	TGCAGTGCTAGCTACAGGGAAGCTTCCTTT
few	TRBV12-3/TRBV12-4	TRBJ1-1	NA	CASRGVNTEAFF	TGTGCCAGCAGAGGGGTGAACACTGAAGCTTTCTTT
few	TRBV29-1	TRBJ2-7	NA	CSVSTTYGAGTYEQYF	TGCAGCGTTTCAACAACTTACGGGGCAGGGACCTACGAGCAGTACTTC
NA	TRBV7-9	TRBJ2-2	NA	CASSSVGAAGELFF	TGTGCCAGCAGCTCCGTTGGGGCTGCCGGGGAGCTGTTTTTT
NA	TRBV20-1	TRBJ1-5	NA	CSARDKNQPQHF	TGCAGTGCTAGAGATAAAAATCAGCCCCAGCATTTT
NA	TRBV19	TRBJ2-3	NA	CASSRDPIMTDTQYF	TGTGCCAGTAGCCGTGACCCCATCATGACAGATACGCAGTATTTT